This TCR beta chain is drawn from a study of identical twins. Concerning this clonotype: Its specificity is not known. This may be a read error: a much more frequent sequence differs by one nucleotide.

Study-level findings and limits: Cord blood's abundant beta clonotypes had fewer insertions, unlike memory repertoires. Shared out-of-frame alpha sequences (those common to twins) showed excess low generation probability.

Template switching (which added a universal primer site) was used, and cDNA carried unique molecular identifiers. TCRdb fed the 5' RACE reads into MiXCR, producing one record per CDR3 protein. The sample lists approximately 280,000 distinct CDR3 sequences, about 8% occurring once. These data were likewise used in another study, on yellow fever vaccine responses in identical twins.

This clonotype was sampled from a woman aged 18-29 years in good health. What was sequenced was memory (CD45RO+) T cells sorted from blood.

In nucleotides, the CDR3 is TGTGCCACCAGCCAAGGAACTGGTTACACAGATACGCAGTATTTT. It encodes CATSQGTGYTDTQYF. V usage is TRBV3-1 and J usage is TRBJ2-3; no firm D call. Germline lookup yields CDR1 LGHDT and CDR2 YNNKEL (reference sequence). The CDR3 spans 15 residues.